Listed here are 29 T cell receptor beta chains from one sample, sequenced in a study of blood T cell repertoires in COVID-19. Data came from immunoSEQ multiplex PCR; TCRdb stores just in-frame clones and leaves some out. The profile shows about 160,000 clones, roughly 84% of them singletons. Sequencing was done on a sample of peripheral blood. Every receptor here comes from a man aged 35 to 55 with acute or convalescent COVID-19.

The V gene is TRBV18, the J gene TRBJ2-2; weak D call: TRBD1 (6 bases). Germline V CDR1 and CDR2: KGHSH, LQKENI. The CDR3 totals 16 residues. Trimming cost V 5 bases and J 5 bases, with 18 bases left between them. In nucleotides, the CDR3 is TGTGCCAGCTCAACGGATACCGGACAGACGACCGGGGAGCTGTTTTTT. Amino acid sequence: CASSTDTGQTTGELFF.

The chain joins TRBV18 to TRBJ2-5, with D unresolved. The ends were cut back, 6 bases at V and 0 bases at J, with 8 bases in the middle. Germline CDR1 reads KGHSH; CDR2 reads LQKENI. The CDR3 extends over 13 amino acids. Written as DNA, the CDR3 is TGTGCCAGCTCGCGACTGTACCAAGAGACCCAGTACTTC. Its protein is CASSRLYQETQYF.

The chain employs TRBV28 and TRBJ1-4; tentative D call: TRBD1 (5 bases). The CDR3 has 14 amino acids. CDR1 and CDR2 from the germline V gene are MDHEN and SYDVKM. V was trimmed by 4 bases and J by 6 bases, leaving 12 bases between them. The CDR3 DNA sequence: TGTGCCAGCAGTTCTCAGGGTAGGGATGAAAAACTGTTTTTT. Its translation: CASSSQGRDEKLFF.

J is TRBJ1-2 and V is TRBV19; the D is unclear. Germline V lookup: CDR1 LNHDA, CDR2 SQIVND (reference sequence). This CDR3 is built from 13 residues. The ends were cut back, 3 bases at V and 4 bases at J, with 9 bases in the middle. CDR3 loop: CASSIGGSYGYTF. CDR3 DNA sequence: TGTGCCAGTAGTATCGGAGGGAGCTATGGCTACACCTTC.

This chain uses TRBV19 with TRBJ1-2; D not certain. The V gene lost 6 bases and the J gene lost 2 bases, with 16 bases spanning the gap. CDR3 length: 15 residues. The germline gives CDR1 LNHDA, CDR2 SQIVND (reference sequence). CDR3 amino acids: CASRLTVFSNYGYTF. CDR3 coding DNA: TGTGCCAGTAGACTTACAGTCTTTTCCAACTATGGCTACACCTTC.

The chain links TRBV11-2 to TRBJ1-1; D remains ambiguous. V gave up 1 base and J gave up 3 bases, with 12 bases separating them. Germline values: CDR1 SGHAT, CDR2 FQNNGV. CDR3 size: 15 residues. The CDR3 is CASSLGSRPDTEAFF. The CDR3 region has the DNA TGTGCCAGCAGCTTAGGGTCTAGACCGGACACTGAAGCTTTCTTT.

The rearrangement joins TRBV3-1 (or the pseudogene TRBV3-2) to TRBJ1-2, with D unresolved. The V gene's germline CDR1 is LGHDT and CDR2 YNNKEL (reference sequence). CDR3 length: 16 residues. Trimming removed 0 bases from V and 3 bases from J, with 14 bases in between. The CDR3 loop is CASSQEAQVIDYGYTF. CDR3 nucleotide sequence: TGTGCCAGCAGCCAAGAGGCCCAGGTCATCGACTATGGCTACACCTTC.

A remark on this clone: One end of the junction does not line up with germline, which may come from a read error. The rearrangement joins TRBV7-9 to TRBJ2-7; 9 nucleotides align to TRBD1. The CDR3 has 16 residues. Germline V CDR1 and CDR2: SEHNR, FQNEAQ (reference sequence). CDR3 sequence: CASSLAWDRASYEQYF. The CDR3 DNA sequence: TGTGCCAGCAGCCTAGCCTGGGACAGGGCCTCCTACGAGCAGTACTTC.

The rearrangement uses TRBV18 and TRBJ2-1; 9 bases fit TRBD2. V trimming: 3 bases; J trimming: 6 bases; junction bases outside the gene matches: 12. The CDR3 is 17 amino acids. Germline CDR1 is KGHSH and CDR2 is LQKENI. The CDR3 is CASSPTPLLAGFNEQFF. The CDR3 DNA reads TGTGCCAGCTCACCCACCCCCCTCCTAGCGGGATTCAATGAGCAGTTCTTC.

This sequence joins TRBV19 and TRBJ1-1, with TRBD1 as a possible D gene (6 bases). Germline lookup yields CDR1 LNHDA and CDR2 SQIVND (reference sequence). Trimming removed 5 bases from V and 5 bases from J, with 12 bases in between. CDR3 length: 13 amino acids. DNA of the CDR3: TGTGCCAGTAGTTACAGGGAAGGGACTGAAGCTTTCTTT. This sequence encodes CASSYREGTEAFF.

The chain combines TRBV7-2 with TRBJ1-2, with 11 bases lining up with TRBD1. Germline V gives CDR1 SGHTA, CDR2 FQGNSA. With V trimmed by 4 bases and J by 5 bases, 9 bases remained unmatched. The CDR3 covers 16 residues. The CDR3 bases are TGTGCCAGCAGCTGGCGGGGGACAGGGGGTTCATATGGCTACACCTTC. It codes for CASSWRGTGGSYGYTF.

The chain joins TRBV4-1 to TRBJ2-3, with 10 bases aligning to TRBD2. V lost 3 bases, J lost 5 bases, and 11 bases stayed unmatched. The CDR3 consists of 17 residues. The germline CDR1 and CDR2 sequences are MGHRA and YSYEKL. CDR3 loop: CASSQGVAGGSRDTQYF. In DNA, the CDR3 is TGCGCCAGCAGCCAGGGCGTAGCGGGGGGCAGTAGAGATACGCAGTATTTT.

The chain has TRBV12-5 and TRBJ1-2, with 10 bases identical to TRBD1. With 0 bases clipped from V and 1 base from J, the junction kept 11 bases outside the gene matches. Looked up from germline, CDR1 is LGHNT and CDR2 is FRNRAP. The CDR3 runs 19 residues. This CDR3 is CASGLVWGQGTPYNYGYTF. In DNA form, the CDR3 reads TGTGCTAGTGGTTTGGTTTGGGGACAGGGGACGCCCTATAACTATGGCTACACCTTC.

The V and J genes are TRBV9 and TRBJ2-7, with 7 bases that match TRBD1. CDR1 SGDLS and CDR2 YYNGEE come from the germline V gene. V dropped 2 bases and J dropped 4; count of bases not matched to a gene: 9. The CDR3 has 15 amino acids. As DNA, the CDR3 is TGTGCCAGCAGCGTGGGACAGAACGTTCAATACGAGCAGTACTTC. It encodes CASSVGQNVQYEQYF.

The chain joins TRBV24-1 to TRBJ1-2, with TRBD1 matching 8 bases. The CDR3 loop spans 15 amino acids. The V gene end was trimmed by 5 bases and the J gene end by 7 bases; junction bases not matched to a gene: 11. The germline gives CDR1 KGHDR, CDR2 SFDVKD. The CDR3 spells CATSAGQGILCGYTF. In DNA form, the CDR3 reads TGTGCCACCAGTGCTGGACAGGGTATTTTGTGTGGCTACACCTTC.

The gene calls are TRBV6-6 and TRBJ1-3; no definite D call. Germline assignment: CDR1 MNHNY and CDR2 SVGAGI (reference sequence). The CDR3 spans 12 residues. Trimming took off 7 bases at V and 4 bases at J, with 8 bases between the two ends. The CDR3 region is CASTPKGNTIYF. The CDR3 DNA is TGTGCCAGCACCCCCAAAGGAAACACCATATATTTT.

V usage is TRBV4-2 and J usage is TRBJ2-1; 8 bases align to TRBD2. The CDR3 is made up of 19 amino acids. V trimming: 0 bases; J trimming: 6 bases; junction bases outside the gene matches: 16. From germline, CDR1 is LGHNA and CDR2 YNFKEQ. CDR3: CASSQEGLPAGAGGNEQFF. The CDR3 DNA is TGTGCCAGCAGCCAAGAGGGGCTCCCAGCGGGGGCGGGTGGCAATGAGCAGTTCTTC.

The chain carries TRBV15 and TRBJ1-4, with D perhaps TRBD1 (5 bases). The CDR3 is 16 amino acids. The V end was cut by 2 bases, the J end by 3 bases, with 13 bases between. Germline CDR1 and CDR2: LNHNV and YYDKDF (reference sequence). The CDR3 is CATSRISGMANEKLFF. Written as DNA, the CDR3 is TGTGCCACCAGCAGAATTTCAGGGATGGCTAATGAAAAACTGTTTTTT.

The J gene is TRBJ2-7, the V gene TRBV18; D is uncertain. The CDR3 runs 14 residues. V was trimmed by 3 bases and J by 1 base, leaving 10 bases between them. From germline, CDR1 is KGHSH and CDR2 LQKENI. CDR3 sequence: CASSPPATSYEQYF. The CDR3 DNA follows: TGTGCCAGCTCACCCCCGGCGACTTCCTACGAGCAGTACTTC.

The chain has TRBV19 and TRBJ1-6; a possible D gene is TRBD1 (5 bases). The length of the CDR3 is 14 residues. Germline V CDR1 and CDR2: LNHDA, SQIVND (reference sequence). V lost 11 bases to trimming and J lost 8 bases, with 19 bases between them. For the CDR3, the DNA is TGTGCCGGCAGGAGGGACGGAACAGATTCACCCCTCCACTTT. It encodes CAGRRDGTDSPLHF.

The chain is built from TRBV6-5 and TRBJ2-7; 8 nucleotides line up with TRBD1. The V segment lost 2 bases and the J segment 12 bases; nucleotides outside the gene matches: 9. Germline assignment: CDR1 MNHEY and CDR2 SVGAGI. The CDR3 contains 13 residues. In nucleotides, the CDR3 is TGTGCCAGCAGTTACCCCAGGACAGGGCGTTTGTACTTC. This translates into CASSYPRTGRLYF.

This chain connects TRBV5-4 to TRBJ1-2, with TRBD1 identical over 7 bases. The CDR3 runs 13 residues. CDR1 is SGHNT, CDR2 YYREEE, per germline (reference sequence). The ends lost 4 bases at V and 7 bases at J; junction bases unmatched: 7. DNA for the CDR3: TGTGCCAGCAGCCGACAGGGCCTAAGTGGCTACACCTTC. This sequence encodes CASSRQGLSGYTF.

The chain is built from TRBV9 and TRBJ2-1; D not resolved. V gave up 4 bases and J gave up 7 bases, with 9 bases separating them. Germline V gene sequence: CDR1 SGDLS, CDR2 YYNGEE. The CDR3 contains 12 residues. The CDR3 region is CASSLPRNEQFF. As DNA, the CDR3 is TGTGCCAGCAGCTTGCCGCGGAATGAGCAGTTCTTC.

The rearrangement links TRBV5-4 to TRBJ1-2; TRBD1 matches at 7 bases. There are 15 residues in the CDR3. V was clipped by 4 bases and J by 5 bases; unmatched bases: 11. The germline gives CDR1 SGHNT, CDR2 YYREEE (reference sequence). Here the CDR3 DNA reads TGTGCCAGCAGCCCCCCCGGGACAGAAAATTATGGCTACACCTTC. This gives the protein CASSPPGTENYGYTF.

The chain has TRBV6-6 and TRBJ1-1; D ambiguous. CDR1 MNHNY and CDR2 SVGAGI come from the germline V gene (reference sequence). Trimming took 2 bases from V and 1 from J, leaving 8 bases between them. The CDR3 has 14 amino acids. The CDR3 sequence: CASSYGGRNTEAFF. Here the CDR3 DNA reads TGTGCCAGCAGTTACGGAGGACGGAACACTGAAGCTTTCTTT.

The rearrangement joins TRBV5-1 to TRBJ2-2; 9 positions agree with TRBD1. The CDR3 is made up of 15 amino acids. The germline CDR1 and CDR2 sequences are SGHRS and YFSETQ. The J segment lost 1 base and the V segment lost 4 bases, leaving 2 bases of the junction unmatched. DNA for the CDR3: TGCGCCAGCAGCCAGGACAGGGGGAACACCGGGGAGCTGTTTTTT. It specifies CASSQDRGNTGELFF. The full variable domain, with the rest looked up from reference TRBV5-1 and TRBJ2-2, is KAGVTQTPRYLIKTRGQQVTLSCSPISGHRSVSWYQQTPGQGLQFLFEYFSETQRNKGNFPGRFSGRQFSNSRSEMNVSTLELGDSALYLCASSQDRGNTGELFFGEGSRLTVL.

The rearrangement uses TRBV29-1 and TRBJ1-2, with D unclear. The CDR3 has 11 amino acids. Trimming cost V 2 bases and J 10 bases, with 11 bases left between them. From germline, CDR1 is SQVTM and CDR2 ANQGSEA. This chain's CDR3 is CSVEIDIAYTF. The DNA of the CDR3 is TGCAGCGTTGAAATCGACATTGCCTACACCTTC. Full variable domain (outside the CDR3, taken from reference TRBV29-1 and TRBJ1-2): SAVISQKPSRDICQRGTSLTIQCQVDSQVTMMFWYRQQPGQSLTLIATANQGSEATYESGFVIDKFPISRPNLTFSTLTVSNMSPEDSSIYLCSVEIDIAYTFGSGTRLTVV.

V is TRBV24-1 and J is TRBJ2-3, with 11 bases identical to TRBD2. The CDR3 covers 18 residues. Losses at the gene ends were 4 bases for V and 0 bases for J; bases not matched to a gene: 8. The germline V gene encodes CDR1 KGHDR and CDR2 SFDVKD. CDR3: CATSDPSGGPSSTDTQYF. The CDR3 DNA reads as TGTGCCACCAGTGACCCTAGCGGGGGGCCTTCTAGCACAGATACGCAGTATTTT.

The chain couples TRBV5-6 to TRBJ2-1; 13 bases map to TRBD2. CDR3 size: 16 residues. Germline V lookup: CDR1 SGHDT, CDR2 YYEEEE. V dropped 5 bases and J dropped 8; count of bases not matched to a gene: 10. In DNA, the CDR3 is TGTGCCAGCAGACCTACCGGGACTAGCGGGGATGATGAGCAGTTCTTC. Its protein is CASRPTGTSGDDEQFF.